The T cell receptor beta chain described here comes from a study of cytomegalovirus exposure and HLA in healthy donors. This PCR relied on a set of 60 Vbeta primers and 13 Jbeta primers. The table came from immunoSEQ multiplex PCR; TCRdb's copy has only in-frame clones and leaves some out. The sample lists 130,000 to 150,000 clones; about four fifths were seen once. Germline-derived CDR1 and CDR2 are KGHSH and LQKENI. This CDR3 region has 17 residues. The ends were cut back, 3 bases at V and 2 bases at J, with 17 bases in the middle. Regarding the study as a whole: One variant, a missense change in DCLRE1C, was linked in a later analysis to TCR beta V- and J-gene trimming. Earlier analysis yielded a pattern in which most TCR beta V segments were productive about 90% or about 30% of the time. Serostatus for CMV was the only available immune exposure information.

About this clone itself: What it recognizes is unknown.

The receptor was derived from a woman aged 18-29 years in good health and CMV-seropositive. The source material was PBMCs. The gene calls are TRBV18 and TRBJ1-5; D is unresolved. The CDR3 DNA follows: TGTGCCAGCTCACCTTCAGTGGTCAGGAGGGGCAATCAGCCCCAGCATTTT. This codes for CASSPSVVRRGNQPQHF.